A selection of T cell receptor beta chains follows, all from one sample in a study of T cell responses to AZD1222 COVID-19 vaccine. Method: immunoSEQ multiplex PCR; TCRdb's copy keeps in-frame clones and lacks some. The table includes around 140,000 clones, around nine tenths detected once. The input for sequencing was peripheral blood, taken on day 0 of AZD1222 vaccination. These receptors all stem from an adult in good health. Each CDR3 is given with its conserved first and last residue. Fields, in order: D gene, V gene, J gene, CDR3 protein. A D gene is named only where the DNA matches it firmly.

D: .; V: TRBV10-1; J: TRBJ2-7; CDR3: CASSLPGQVRSYEQYF
D: .; V: TRBV21-1; J: TRBJ1-1; CDR3: CASSKALDRRLAKAFF
D: .; V: TRBV7-2; J: TRBJ1-2; CDR3: CASSLAMTDGYTF
D: .; V: TRBV5-8; J: TRBJ2-7; CDR3: CASSLYRQGEQYF
D: TRBD1; V: TRBV2; J: TRBJ1-2; CDR3: CASSYSGDRDHGYTF
D: .; V: TRBV28; J: TRBJ2-3; CDR3: CASRVGGTSDTQYF
D: .; V: TRBV2; J: TRBJ2-4; CDR3: CASSEEGVKNIQYF
D: .; V: TRBV19; J: TRBJ2-7; CDR3: CASTPRRGGTSTYEQYF
D: .; V: TRBV6-5; J: TRBJ2-1; CDR3: CASSRRSSYNEQFF
D: TRBD2; V: TRBV6-2/TRBV6-3; J: TRBJ2-1; CDR3: CASSILAGVLDEQFF
D: .; V: TRBV27; J: TRBJ2-1; CDR3: CASSPGSSYYYNEQFF
D: TRBD1; V: TRBV6-2/TRBV6-3; J: TRBJ2-7; CDR3: CASSHRQGTDEQYF
D: .; V: TRBV19; J: TRBJ2-4; CDR3: CASSIGGYGIQYF
D: .; V: TRBV28; J: TRBJ2-7; CDR3: CASSFQAAGSFYF
D: .; V: TRBV20-1; J: TRBJ2-7; CDR3: CSASRFLTRAYEQYF
D: .; V: TRBV24-1; J: TRBJ1-5; CDR3: CATSAGGLEPQHF
D: .; V: TRBV28; J: TRBJ2-3; CDR3: CASSLVPGGYTQYF
D: .; V: TRBV18; J: TRBJ1-1; CDR3: CASSHVRGGAGTEAFF
D: TRBD1; V: TRBV23-1; J: TRBJ1-6; CDR3: CASSQSVTGVQSPLHF
D: .; V: TRBV5-6; J: TRBJ1-2; CDR3: CASSFPGEAHGYTF
D: .; V: TRBV30; J: TRBJ1-2; CDR3: CACYRAPGYSNYGYTF
D: .; V: TRBV6-2/TRBV6-3; J: TRBJ2-7; CDR3: CASSYGPATYEQYF
D: TRBD1; V: TRBV10-1; J: TRBJ2-4; CDR3: CASSDPNRGDIQYF
D: TRBD2; V: TRBV27; J: TRBJ2-7; CDR3: CASSPIAGAVEQYF
D: .; V: TRBV4-3; J: TRBJ2-7; CDR3: CASSQDTSMPYEQYF
D: .; V: TRBV6-5; J: TRBJ1-2; CDR3: CASNRGRDYGYTF
D: .; V: TRBV2; J: TRBJ1-4; CDR3: CASTMMGGAYEKLFF
D: .; V: TRBV3-1/TRBV3-2; J: TRBJ2-7; CDR3: CASSHGGAAYEQYF
D: .; V: TRBV27; J: TRBJ2-7; CDR3: CASSLRTGLLAEQYF
D: .; V: TRBV3-1/TRBV3-2; J: TRBJ2-7; CDR3: CASSQVKGYEQYF
D: TRBD1; V: TRBV29-1; J: TRBJ1-5; CDR3: CSVLDRGPSHSNQPQHF
D: .; V: TRBV29-1; J: TRBJ1-2; CDR3: CSAWREQSYGYTF
D: TRBD2; V: TRBV10-1; J: TRBJ2-7; CDR3: CASSGFSGLAGGYEQYF
D: .; V: TRBV7-8; J: TRBJ1-3; CDR3: CASSSLVGDRSSGNTIYF
D: .; V: TRBV7-9; J: TRBJ1-4; CDR3: CASSSTVAGEKLFF
D: .; V: TRBV15; J: TRBJ2-7; CDR3: CATSKGGPGQQYF
D: TRBD2; V: TRBV28; J: TRBJ2-7; CDR3: CASSLGTSGGTYEQYF
D: .; V: TRBV6-5; J: TRBJ2-7; CDR3: CASSYRGGEQYF
D: TRBD2; V: TRBV6-5; J: TRBJ2-7; CDR3: CASSWGTSGRAYEQYF
D: TRBD1; V: TRBV5-1; J: TRBJ1-2; CDR3: CASSSGQVPNYGYTF
D: .; V: TRBV5-1; J: TRBJ2-2; CDR3: CASSLAGELFF
D: .; V: TRBV2; J: TRBJ2-1; CDR3: CADHRGVYNEQFF
D: .; V: TRBV11-2; J: TRBJ2-7; CDR3: CASSFAATYEQYF
D: .; V: TRBV5-1; J: TRBJ2-2; CDR3: CASSLNLNTGELFF
D: .; V: TRBV11-2; J: TRBJ2-7; CDR3: CASSSLGGRASYEQYF